This entry concerns a single T cell receptor (beta chain). This sample was taken from a study of cytomegalovirus exposure and HLA in healthy donors. Germline CDR1 SGHVS, CDR2 FQNEAQ. The CDR3 is 16 residues long. Trimming cost V 0 bases and J 4 bases; bases outside gene matches: 3. PCR was performed using 60 Vbeta and 13 Jbeta primers. Assay used: immunoSEQ multiplex PCR; TCRdb lists only in-frame clones, some missing. Among 150,000 or so clones listed, about 84% were seen once. Source material: PBMCs. This receptor was taken from a middle-aged man in good health and CMV-seronegative. The chain has TRBV7-8 and TRBJ2-1, with 10 bases matching TRBD1. CDR3 in amino acids: CASSLASGQGYNEQFF. The CDR3 coding sequence is TGTGCCAGCAGCTTAGCCTCGGGACAGGGGTACAATGAGCAGTTCTTC.